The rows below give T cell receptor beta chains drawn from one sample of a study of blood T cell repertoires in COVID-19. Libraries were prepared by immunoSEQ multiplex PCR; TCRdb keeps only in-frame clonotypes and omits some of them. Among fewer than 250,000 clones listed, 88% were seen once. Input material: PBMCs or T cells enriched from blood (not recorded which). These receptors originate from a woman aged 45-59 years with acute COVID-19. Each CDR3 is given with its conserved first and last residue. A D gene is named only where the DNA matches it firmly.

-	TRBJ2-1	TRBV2	TGTGCCAGCAGTGAGGGGGACTGGGAGCAGTTCTTC	CASSEGDWEQFF
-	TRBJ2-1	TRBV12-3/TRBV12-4	TGTGCCAGCAGCCAGAGCCGGCCAGGGGAGCAGTTCTTC	CASSQSRPGEQFF
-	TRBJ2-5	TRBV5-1	TGCGCCAGCTTCGCGGGACCTTCGGAGACCCAGTACTTC	CASFAGPSETQYF
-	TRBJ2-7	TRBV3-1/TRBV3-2	TGTGCCAGCAGCCCCCATCACGGGGGGCCCTACGAGCAGTACTTC	CASSPHHGGPYEQYF
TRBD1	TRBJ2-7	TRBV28	TGTGCCAGCAGTCTTCAGGGGGCCCACGAGCAGTACTTC	CASSLQGAHEQYF
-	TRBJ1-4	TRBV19	TGTGCCAGTAGTCTTGACAGCCGTACTAATGAAAAACTGTTTTTT	CASSLDSRTNEKLFF
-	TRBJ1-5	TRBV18	TGTGCCAGCTCACCAAGACAGGCGGATCAGCCCCAGCATTTT	CASSPRQADQPQHF
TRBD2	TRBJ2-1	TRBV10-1	TGCGCCAGCAGCGCTAGCGGGGACTACAATGAGCAGTTCTTC	CASSASGDYNEQFF
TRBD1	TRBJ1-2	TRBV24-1	TGTGCCACCAGTGTAACGACAGGCACAGGGGATGGCTACACCTTC	CATSVTTGTGDGYTF
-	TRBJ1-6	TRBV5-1	TGCGCCAGCAGCTTGCAGGGAGGGGATAATTCACCCCTCCACTTT	CASSLQGGDNSPLHF